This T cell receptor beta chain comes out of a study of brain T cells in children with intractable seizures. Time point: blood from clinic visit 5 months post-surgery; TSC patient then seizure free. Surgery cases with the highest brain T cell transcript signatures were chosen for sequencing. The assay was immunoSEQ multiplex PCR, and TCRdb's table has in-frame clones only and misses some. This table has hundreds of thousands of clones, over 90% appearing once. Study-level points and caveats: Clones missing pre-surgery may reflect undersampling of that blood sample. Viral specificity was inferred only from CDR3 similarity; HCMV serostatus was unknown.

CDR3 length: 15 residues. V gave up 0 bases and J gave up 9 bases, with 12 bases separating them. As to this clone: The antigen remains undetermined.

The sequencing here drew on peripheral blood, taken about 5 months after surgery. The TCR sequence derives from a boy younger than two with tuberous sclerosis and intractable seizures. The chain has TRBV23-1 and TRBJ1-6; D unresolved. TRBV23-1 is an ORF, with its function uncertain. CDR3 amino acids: CASSQSTEVSSPLHF. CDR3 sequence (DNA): TGCGCCAGCAGTCAATCGACCGAGGTAAGTTCACCCCTCCACTTT.